Below, 7 T cell receptor beta chains from the same sample are listed, as sequenced in a study of cytomegalovirus exposure and HLA in healthy donors. In the PCR, 60 Vbeta and 13 Jbeta primers were used. Sequencing was performed with immunoSEQ multiplex PCR; in TCRdb, only in-frame clones are kept and a portion is missing. The table has about 120,000 clones, roughly 70% seen once. Sequencing used PBMCs. The source is a man aged 35 to 55 in good health and CMV-seropositive.

The chain recombines TRBV30 with TRBJ1-4, with 8 nucleotides matching TRBD1. Looked up from germline, CDR1 is GTSNPN and CDR2 is SVGIG (reference sequence). V gave up 0 bases and J gave up 3 bases; unmatched junction bases: 15. The CDR3 length is 19 residues. Here the CDR3 DNA reads TGTGCCTGGAGTGTACGACGGACAGGGAGTTTTGGAGCTAATGAAAAACTGTTTTTT. This codes for CAWSVRRTGSFGANEKLFF.

J is TRBJ2-7 and V is TRBV7-2, with D uncertain. Germline CDR1 and CDR2: SGHTA and FQGNSA. The V end lost 0 bases, the J end lost 4 bases, and 4 bases lay between the germline ends. The CDR3 covers 12 residues. The CDR3 DNA sequence: TGTGCCAGCAGCTTAGCGGCTTACGAGCAGTACTTC. Translating it yields CASSLAAYEQYF.

Only a few counts were recorded for this clone. This rearrangement joins TRBV28 to TRBJ2-3; 7 bases are shared with TRBD1. J was trimmed by 5 bases and V by 10 bases; bases with no gene match: 9. This CDR3 spans 13 amino acids. Germline lookup yields CDR1 MDHEN and CDR2 SYDVKM. CDR3 DNA sequence: TGTGCCATCCGGACAGGCCGTAGAGATACGCAGTATTTT. Amino acids: CAIRTGRRDTQYF.

The chain is built from TRBV2 and TRBJ2-2, with 9 bases matching TRBD1. Germline CDR1 and CDR2: SNHLY and FYNNEI. V was clipped by 5 bases and J by 2 bases; unmatched bases: 3. This CDR3 contains 15 residues. CDR3 residues: CASSSTGGNTGELFF. CDR3 DNA sequence: TGTGCCAGCAGTTCGACAGGGGGAAACACCGGGGAGCTGTTTTTT.

The genes are TRBV6-6 and TRBJ1-4; 9 nucleotides align to TRBD1. The CDR3 length is 14 residues. Germline CDR1 is MNHNY and CDR2 is SVGAGI (reference sequence). Trimming at V came to 4 bases and at J to 10 bases, leaving 7 bases not matched to a gene. The CDR3 nucleotides are TGTGCCAGCAGTTTGGGGACAGGGACGGGAAAACTGTTTTTT. It yields the protein CASSLGTGTGKLFF.

A single count supports this clone. The chain recombines TRBV5-6 with TRBJ1-2; no clear D. This CDR3 contains 14 residues. Deletions cut 0 bases from V and 4 bases from J, with 10 bases between. The germline V gene has CDR1 SGHDT and CDR2 YYEEEE. The DNA for the CDR3 is TGTGCCAGCAGCTTGGAACAGTTTGTCTATGGCTACACCTTC. Its protein product is CASSLEQFVYGYTF.

The chain couples TRBV30 to TRBJ2-3; 8 positions match TRBD2. CDR1 and CDR2 (germline): GTSNPN, SVGIG (reference sequence). CDR3 size: 16 residues. Trimming at V came to 0 bases and at J to 2 bases, leaving 7 bases not matched to a gene. CDR3 coding DNA: TGTGCCTGGAGTGTACTTTTTAGCGGGGCCACAGATACGCAGTATTTT. Its translation is CAWSVLFSGATDTQYF. The complete variable domain, with remaining parts taken from reference TRBV30 and TRBJ2-3, reads SQTIHQWPATLVQPVGSPLSLECTVEGTSNPNLYWYRQAAGRGLQLLFYSVGIGQISSEVPQNLSASRPQDRQFILSSKKLLLSDSGFYLCAWSVLFSGATDTQYFGPGTRLTVL.